The 27 T cell receptor beta chains below all came from one sample that was sequenced in a study of tumor-infiltrating lymphocytes in primary liver carcinoma. The blood RNA (from unsorted whole blood) was obtained, and germline DNA was also extracted. A constant-region primer served to make TCR beta cDNA from about 0.5 ug total RNA. Three nested multiplex PCR rounds, a slightly modified ARM-PCR method, built the TCR beta libraries. TRBV1-TRBV30 forward primers paired with a C-beta reverse primer drove the first two PCR rounds, roughly 10 cycles each. TCRdb independently ran MiXCR on the multiplex PCR reads; one entry per CDR3 protein. The sample lists over 250,000 distinct CDR3 sequences, 50% to 75% occurring once. Sequencing was carried out using peripheral blood. All receptors derive from a woman in her thirties with primary liver carcinoma and hepatitis B virus infection.

As to this clonotype: No conserved phenylalanine or tryptophan is present at the end of the CDR3, so a read error is the likely explanation. This chain joins TRBV11-2 and TRBJ2-1, with TRBD2 matching over 8 bases. J lost 3 bases, V lost 3 bases, and 4 bases had no gene match. CDR3 length equals 15 residues. Germline assignment: CDR1 SGHAT and CDR2 FQNNGV. Here the CDR3 reads CASSFNGRVYNEQFL. The CDR3 DNA sequence: TGTGCCAGCAGCTTTAACGGGAGGGTCTACAATGAGCAGTTCCTC.

The chain's CDR3 is CASSLDGYPLKGQFF. The DNA of the CDR3 is TGTGCCAGCAGCTTAGATGGATATCCTCTGAAAGGGCAGTTCTTC. The chain combines TRBV11-2 with TRBJ2-1, with unresolved D. Trimming removed 0 bases at V and 12 bases at J, with 18 bases between. The length of the CDR3 is 15 residues. The germline gives CDR1 SGHAT, CDR2 FQNNGV.

The V call is TRBV5-1, the J call TRBJ2-1; possible D gene TRBD2, 5 bases. V was pared by 4 bases and J by 4 bases, with 18 bases between. Germline CDR1 and CDR2: SGHRS and YFSETQ. CDR3 length equals 16 residues. The chain's CDR3 is CASSLEGGPPYNEQFF. DNA of the CDR3: TGCGCCAGCAGCCTTGAAGGCGGGCCACCTTACAATGAGCAGTTCTTC.

V gene TRBV13 combines with J gene TRBJ2-1; 15 positions match TRBD2. Germline loops: CDR1 PRHDT, CDR2 FYEKMQ (reference sequence). The V gene end was trimmed by 4 bases and the J gene end by 8 bases; junction bases not matched to a gene: 9. The CDR3 runs 17 residues. The CDR3 bases are TGTGCCAGCAGCTCTCTGGCGGGGACTAGCGGGGGGTATGAGCAGTTCTTC. This gives the protein CASSSLAGTSGGYEQFF.

V usage is TRBV6-5 and J usage is TRBJ1-1; a weak D match, TRBD1 (6 bases). CDR1 is MNHEY and CDR2 is SVGAGI in the germline V gene. Trimming pared 0 bases from V and 6 bases from J, leaving 14 bases between. The CDR3 totals 15 residues. The CDR3 DNA is TGTGCCAGCAGTTACTCGATTGGGGGCGGAGCTGAAGCTTTCTTT. Encoded protein: CASSYSIGGGAEAFF.

About this clonotype itself: A much larger clone is a single base away; this may be a read error. In DNA form, the CDR3 reads TGTGCCAGCAGCCCTCCGGGGGCCTCCTACGAGCATTACTTC. It translates to CASSPPGASYEHYF. V usage is TRBV12-3 or TRBV12-4 and J usage is TRBJ2-7, with D perhaps given as TRBD1 or TRBD2 (6 bases each). The CDR3 spans 14 residues.

This clonotype was observed a handful of times. V is TRBV4-2 and J is TRBJ2-2; D uncertain. V was clipped by 6 bases and J by 0 bases, with 11 bases between them. CDR3 length: 15 amino acids. The germline gives CDR1 LGHNA, CDR2 YNFKEQ. CDR3 loop: CASSPHHTNTGELFF. The CDR3 coding sequence is TGTGCCAGCAGTCCGCATCACACGAACACCGGGGAGCTGTTTTTT.

Ten or more counts support this clonotype. The chain links TRBV6-2 or TRBV6-3 to TRBJ2-4, with 10 positions matching TRBD1. Trimming took 1 base from V and 1 from J; bases not matched to a gene: 10. Germline V gene lookup returns CDR1 MNHEY and CDR2 SVGEGT. CDR3 length equals 19 residues. In DNA, the CDR3 is TGTGCCAGCAGTTACTTGACCGGGACAGGGGTTGGCGCCAAAAACATTCAGTACTTC. Residues: CASSYLTGTGVGAKNIQYF.

Relative to its sample, this clonotype is medium-sized. This chain links TRBV11-2 with TRBJ2-3, with no clear D. Germline values: CDR1 SGHAT, CDR2 FQNNGV. Trimming removed 5 bases from V and 5 bases from J, with 5 bases in between. The CDR3 is 11 amino acids. CDR3 nucleotide sequence: TGTGCCAGCAGCAATCAAGATACGCAGTATTTT. As protein: CASSNQDTQYF.

Comment on this clonotype: A much larger clonotype is one base distant, so this may be a read error. The chain couples TRBV6-5 to TRBJ2-7; TRBD2 aligns across 10 bases. J gave up 5 bases and V 8 bases, and 9 bases lay outside the gene matches. This CDR3 is 14 amino acids long. Germline CDR1 reads MNHEY; CDR2 reads SVGAGI. The CDR3 is CASGRLAGFNEQYF. In nucleotides, the CDR3 is TGTGCCAGCGGTCGACTAGCGGGTTTCAACGAGCAGTACTTC.

In the case of this clonotype: The junction shows a germline mismatch at one end, possibly a read error. The V and J genes are TRBV13 and TRBJ2-1; the match to TRBD1 covers 8 bases. The CDR3 covers 14 residues. Germline V gene sequence: CDR1 PRHDT, CDR2 FYEKMQ (reference sequence). CDR3 DNA: TGTGCCAGCAACGACAGGGGAAGCTACAATGAGCGGTTCTTC. Translated, it gives CASNDRGSYNERFF.

In this sample, this clonotype turned up many times. This rearrangement joins TRBV6-5 to TRBJ2-6; 12 nucleotides align to TRBD2. The CDR3 runs to 20 residues. V shed 2 bases and J 0 bases; nucleotides not matched to a gene: 8. The germline CDR1 and CDR2 sequences are MNHEY and SVGAGI. The CDR3 DNA reads TGTGCCAGCAGTTACGGGCTAGCGGGAGGGTTTAGCTCTGGGGCCAACGTCCTGACTTTC. Its protein is CASSYGLAGGFSSGANVLTF.

At least ten counts were recorded for this clonotype. This rearrangement joins TRBV4-3 to TRBJ1-4; 9 bases map to TRBD1. The CDR3 length is 15 residues. CDR1 and CDR2 (germline): LGHNA, YSLEER. With V trimmed by 6 bases and J by 2 bases, 4 bases remained unmatched. The CDR3 region is CASRGQGGTNEKLFF. As DNA, the CDR3 is TGCGCCAGCAGGGGACAGGGAGGTACTAATGAAAAACTGTTTTTT.

The chain recombines TRBV6-1 with TRBJ2-2; tentative D call: TRBD1 (6 bases). From germline, CDR1 is MNHNS and CDR2 SASEGT. The CDR3 loop spans 15 amino acids. Trimming stripped 4 bases from V and 5 bases from J, with 14 bases between. CDR3 protein: CASSGTAWPTGELFF. CDR3 bases: TGTGCCAGCAGTGGGACAGCTTGGCCAACCGGGGAGCTGTTTTTT.

In this sample, this clonotype turned up once. The junction shows a germline mismatch at one end, possibly a read error. The rearrangement uses TRBV7-8 and TRBJ2-1; D might be TRBD1 or TRBD2, each matching 5 bases. Germline V gives CDR1 SGHVS, CDR2 FQNEAQ. The CDR3 is 18 amino acids. CDR3 DNA: TGTGCCAGCAACTCGGGGCAGGGTACGCCCCGATCCTACAATGGGCAGTTCTTC. It codes for CASNSGQGTPRSYNGQFF.

This clonotype was recorded only once. The CDR3, as DNA: TGCGCCAGCAGCGAAGCAGGTGGCGCCGGACTCTACGAGCAGTACTTC. Protein product: CASSEAGGAGLYEQYF. The J gene is TRBJ2-7, the V gene TRBV10-2; perhaps TRBD2 as D (5 bases). Per the germline V gene, CDR1 is WSHSY and CDR2 is SAAADI. Trimming shortened V by 6 bases and J by 3 bases, and 21 bases separated the two germline ends. This CDR3 is 16 amino acids long.

The V and J genes are TRBV29-1 and TRBJ2-1; 9 bases match TRBD2. Germline CDR1 SQVTM, CDR2 ANQGSEA. The CDR3 covers 22 residues. V trimming: 6 bases; J trimming: 6 bases; junction bases outside the gene matches: 33. In DNA form, the CDR3 reads TGCAGCGTCACGAAATATTCAGGAGCGGGTGGCGGGAGGGCCAAACTCGGCAATGAGCAGTTCTTC. Its protein product is CSVTKYSGAGGGRAKLGNEQFF.

This chain joins TRBV29-1 and TRBJ2-1; TRBD2 matches at 9 bases. The CDR3 is 16 residues long. The V and J ends lost 2 bases and 4 bases, in that order; junction bases with no gene match: 9. CDR1 is SQVTM, CDR2 ANQGSEA, per germline. The CDR3 protein is CSVERAAGGLYNEQFF. The DNA of the CDR3 is TGCAGCGTTGAAAGGGCAGCGGGAGGCTTATACAATGAGCAGTTCTTC.

The chain employs TRBV7-9 and TRBJ1-2; D call uncertain. The CDR3 has 13 amino acids. With 7 bases removed from V and 6 bases from J, the gap between germline ends came to 15 bases. The germline V gene encodes CDR1 SEHNR and CDR2 FQNEAQ (reference sequence). The CDR3 sequence: CASTPDFADGYTF. As DNA, the CDR3 is TGTGCCAGCACCCCGGATTTTGCGGATGGCTACACCTTC.

Of note for this clonotype: A much larger clone lies a single base off, so this may be a read error. The chain employs TRBV29-1 and TRBJ2-7, with D possibly TRBD1 on 5 matching bases. CDR3 length: 11 residues. CDR1 is SQVTM and CDR2 is ANQGSEA in the germline V gene. The CDR3 bases are TGCAGGGTTACTGACAGCTACGAGCAGTACTTC. Protein sequence: CRVTDSYEQYF.

To note about this clonotype: The CDR3 does not close with the conserved phenylalanine or tryptophan, likely indicating a read error. The V and J genes are TRBV6-5 and TRBJ1-4; possible D gene TRBD1, 6 bases. The germline V gene encodes CDR1 MNHEY and CDR2 SVGAGI. V lost 6 bases, J lost 7 bases, and 21 bases lay in between. This CDR3 spans 16 amino acids. The CDR3 coding sequence is TGTGCCAGCAGCGACCAGGGGCACTATGGCACTGAAAAACTGTTTTCT. This gives the protein CASSDQGHYGTEKLFS.

The chain couples TRBV28 to TRBJ2-7, with 7 bases lining up with TRBD1. The germline CDR1 and CDR2 sequences are MDHEN and SYDVKM. The CDR3 runs 15 residues. J was trimmed by 3 bases and V by 2 bases; bases with no gene match: 7. CDR3 region: CASSLTGTAYYEQYF. DNA of the CDR3: TGTGCCAGCAGTTTAACCGGGACAGCCTACTACGAGCAGTACTTC.

Remarks on this clonotype: Possible read error: a much larger clone is one base away. This chain links TRBV6-5 with TRBJ2-7; D is possibly TRBD1 (5 bases). Germline V lookup: CDR1 MNHEY, CDR2 SVGAGI. CDR3 length: 16 residues. The CDR3 nucleotides are TGTGCCAGCAGTTACTCGATTATTGGGGCCTTCTACGAGCTGTACTTC. It encodes CASSYSIIGAFYELYF.

As for this clonotype: With a much larger clone just one base away, this may be a read error. This sequence joins TRBV14 and TRBJ1-2; 8 bases match TRBD1. Germline V CDR1 and CDR2: SGHDN, FVKESK. This CDR3 contains 15 residues. The V gene end was trimmed by 5 bases and the J gene end by 6 bases; junction bases not matched to a gene: 11. The CDR3, as DNA: TGTGCCAGCAGCGGACGGGACAGGAGAAACAATGGCTACACCTTC. It yields the protein CASSGRDRRNNGYTF.

This clonotype appeared many times. The gene calls are TRBV6-2 or TRBV6-3 and TRBJ2-5; D remains unclear. V was pared by 6 bases and J by 3 bases, with 23 bases between. CDR3 size: 17 residues. CDR1 and CDR2 from the germline V gene are MNHEY and SVGEGT. The CDR3 DNA reads as TGTGCCAGCAGGAAAGGGTCCCCCGGTCTATCGAAAGAGACCCAGTACTTC. Encoded protein: CASRKGSPGLSKETQYF.

This clonotype is a singleton in its sample. V is TRBV7-8 and J is TRBJ1-5; D is possibly TRBD1 (6 bases). The CDR3 contains 17 residues. The germline gives CDR1 SGHVS, CDR2 FQNEAQ. V shed 8 bases and J shed 0 bases, with 20 bases lying between them. The CDR3, as DNA: TGTGCCAGCTGCGCCGGAACTTGGACAGCTAGCAATCAGCCCCAGCATTTT. Amino acids: CASCAGTWTASNQPQHF.

The chain carries TRBV7-8 and TRBJ2-3, with 10 bases fitting TRBD2. CDR3 length equals 17 residues. Germline values: CDR1 SGHVS, CDR2 FQNEAQ. Germline trimming cut 6 bases from V and 4 bases from J; bases unmatched to any gene: 13. The CDR3 sequence is CASSLWTASGSSDTQYF. DNA of the CDR3: TGTGCCAGCAGTCTCTGGACGGCTAGCGGGAGCTCAGATACGCAGTATTTT.